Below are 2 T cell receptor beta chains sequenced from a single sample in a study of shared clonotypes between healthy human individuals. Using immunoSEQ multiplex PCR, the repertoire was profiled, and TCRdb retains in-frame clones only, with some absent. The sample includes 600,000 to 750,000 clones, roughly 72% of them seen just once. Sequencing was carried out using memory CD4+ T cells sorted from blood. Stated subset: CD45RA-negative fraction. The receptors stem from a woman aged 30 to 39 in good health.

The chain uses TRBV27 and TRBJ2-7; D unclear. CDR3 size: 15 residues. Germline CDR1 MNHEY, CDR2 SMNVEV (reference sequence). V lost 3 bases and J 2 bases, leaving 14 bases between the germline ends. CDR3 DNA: TGTGCCAGCAGTTTTGGAGCCGGGTCTACCTACGAGCAGTACTTC. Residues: CASSFGAGSTYEQYF.

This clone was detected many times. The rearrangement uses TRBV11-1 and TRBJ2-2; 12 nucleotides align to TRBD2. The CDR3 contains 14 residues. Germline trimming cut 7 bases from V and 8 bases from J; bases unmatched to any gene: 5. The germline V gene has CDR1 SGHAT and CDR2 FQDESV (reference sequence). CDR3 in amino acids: CASTRLAGEGELFF. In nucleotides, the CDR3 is TGTGCCAGCACTAGACTAGCGGGAGAAGGGGAGCTGTTTTTT.